The following is a T cell receptor beta chain sequence with its context. The data belong to a study of blood T cell repertoires in COVID-19. The CDR3 is 16 residues long. Trimming stripped 5 bases from V and 4 bases from J, with 15 bases between. Germline V CDR1 and CDR2: SGHAT, FQNNGV. Assay: immunoSEQ multiplex PCR; the TCRdb copy retains only in-frame clones and omits some. Found here are 200,000 to 250,000 clones, over 75% of them singletons; the top ten hold 3% to 4%. The sequence was collected from a woman aged 60-70 years who had recovered from COVID-19. The rearrangement links TRBV11-2 to TRBJ2-6; D perhaps matches TRBD2 (6 bases). Specimen: PBMCs or T cells enriched from blood (not recorded which). The CDR3 loop reads CASSPRAGTGANVLTF. The CDR3 DNA sequence: TGTGCCAGCAGCCCGAGGGCGGGAACGGGGGCCAACGTCCTGACTTTC.